This entry lists 15 T cell receptor beta chains sequenced from one sample in a study of shared clonotypes between healthy human individuals. The table came from immunoSEQ multiplex PCR; TCRdb's copy has only in-frame clones and leaves some out. This sample has about 690,000 clones, with roughly 88% found just once. The sequencing input was memory CD8+ T cells from PBMCs. Subset noted: CD45RO+ cells pooled with CCR7-negative TemRA cells. The origin of the receptors is a man between 18 and 29 years old in good health. Some clones in this sample may be carry-over from other donors' samples.

The chain is built from TRBV11-3 and TRBJ2-7; 8 bases match TRBD1. The CDR3 length is 14 residues. Looked up from germline, CDR1 is SGHNT and CDR2 is YENEEA. V lost 5 bases, J lost 2 bases, and 5 bases stayed unmatched. CDR3 DNA sequence: TGTGCCAGCAGCCCCCGACAGGGGACCTACGAGCAGTACTTC. It translates to CASSPRQGTYEQYF.

A word on this clone: Germline is not matched at one junction end, which may reflect a read error. The chain joins TRBV4-3 to TRBJ1-3; D possibly corresponds to TRBD1 (5 bases). Germline CDR1 reads LGHNA; CDR2 reads YSLEER. The CDR3 runs 15 residues. The CDR3 loop is CASSQDVGVGDTIYF. Here the CDR3 DNA reads TGCGCCAGCAGCCAAGATGTGGGGGTTGGAGACACCATATATTTT.

The CDR3 nucleotides read TGTGCCAGCAGGAGGGTTCGGGATACGCAGTATTTT. Protein product: CASRRVRDTQYF. This rearrangement joins TRBV7-9 to TRBJ2-3, with a weak D call TRBD2 (5 bases). CDR1 SEHNR and CDR2 FQNEAQ come from the germline V gene (reference sequence). Trimming took 6 bases from V and 6 from J, leaving 10 bases between them. CDR3 length equals 12 residues.

This chain links TRBV9 with TRBJ2-1; either TRBD1 or TRBD2 may fit D (5 bases each). V lost 0 bases and J lost 10, with 11 bases in between. Germline CDR1 and CDR2: SGDLS and YYNGEE. The CDR3 is 13 residues long. CDR3 bases: TGTGCCAGCAGCGTAGGCCACGGGACGGAGCAGTTCTTC. Translated: CASSVGHGTEQFF.

J is TRBJ2-2 and V is TRBV2, with 7 bases that match TRBD1. V was clipped by 4 bases and J by 5 bases; unmatched bases: 7. The germline V gene encodes CDR1 SNHLY and CDR2 FYNNEI. The CDR3 has 15 amino acids. The CDR3 region has the DNA TGTGCCAGCAGTGTGGGACAGCGAGGGACCGGGGAGCTGTTTTTT. This translates into CASSVGQRGTGELFF.

In its sample, this clone was seen once. This chain uses TRBV27 with TRBJ1-5; TRBD1 is a possible D gene (5 bases). Deletions cut 7 bases from V and 4 bases from J, with 14 bases between. The CDR3 is 14 amino acids. Germline CDR1 and CDR2: MNHEY and SMNVEV (reference sequence). CDR3 nucleotides: TGTGCCAGCACCCCCCAGGGAGTTAATCAGCCCCAGCATTTT. The encoded protein is CASTPQGVNQPQHF.

This chain joins TRBV27 and TRBJ2-7; 10 bases line up with TRBD2. This CDR3 is 16 amino acids long. The germline CDR1 and CDR2 sequences are MNHEY and SMNVEV (reference sequence). V lost 4 bases and J lost 0; bases outside the gene matches: 6. The chain's CDR3 is CASSSRTSGSSYEQYF. CDR3 in DNA: TGTGCCAGCAGTTCCCGGACTAGCGGAAGCTCCTACGAGCAGTACTTC.

The genes are TRBV5-6 and TRBJ2-3; possibly TRBD1 or TRBD2 for D (5 bases each). Trimming left V 4 bases short and J 5 bases short, with 20 bases between. There are 16 residues in the CDR3. The germline CDR1 and CDR2 sequences are SGHDT and YYEEEE. The CDR3 sequence is CASSHTRGTWEDTQYF. CDR3 in DNA: TGTGCCAGCAGCCACACTCGAGGGACCTGGGAAGATACGCAGTATTTT.

The J gene is TRBJ2-7, the V gene TRBV10-3; no clear D gene. This CDR3 is built from 13 residues. The V gene's germline CDR1 is ENHRY and CDR2 SYGVKD. Trimming removed 2 bases from V and 4 bases from J, with 9 bases in between. Written as DNA, the CDR3 is TGTGCCATCAGTGAGACGACCGGTTACGAGCAGTACTTC. Translation: CAISETTGYEQYF.

The J gene is TRBJ1-2, the V gene TRBV5-6; D not resolved. CDR3 size: 13 residues. V was cut by 4 bases and J by 2 bases, with 9 bases left in between. Germline assignment: CDR1 SGHDT and CDR2 YYEEEE. The CDR3 loop is CASSPGTNYGYTF. The CDR3 DNA is TGTGCCAGCAGCCCCGGCACAAACTATGGCTACACCTTC.

In the case of this clone: The identical CDR3 is also encoded by other nucleotide sequences in the sample. The chain couples TRBV28 to TRBJ2-3; D is undetermined. Between the trimmed V and J ends, which lost 1 base and 4 bases, there was a span of 0 bases. The V gene's germline CDR1 is MDHEN and CDR2 SYDVKM. The CDR3 runs to 11 residues. The CDR3 DNA reads as TGTGCCAGCAGTTTATCAGATACGCAGTATTTT. Its translation is CASSLSDTQYF.

This clone was picked up one time. The V call is TRBV6-5, the J call TRBJ2-1; possible D gene TRBD2, 6 bases. Germline loops: CDR1 MNHEY, CDR2 SVGAGI. The CDR3 length is 14 residues. The V end lost 7 bases, the J end lost 2 bases, and 12 bases lay between the germline ends. The CDR3 region has the DNA TGTGCCAGCATGAGGAGGGTCGCCTACAATGAGCAGTTCTTC. Its protein is CASMRRVAYNEQFF.

This clone was recorded once. Within the sample, other DNA sequences also encode this same CDR3. V is TRBV6-5 and J is TRBJ2-2, with D maybe TRBD2 (6 bases). Germline values: CDR1 MNHEY, CDR2 SVGAGI. V lost 0 bases and J lost 5, with 13 bases in between. This CDR3 has 16 amino acids. CDR3 nucleotides: TGTGCCAGCAGTTACTCGACGGGGGAGTGGACCGGGGAGCTGTTTTTT. Translation: CASSYSTGEWTGELFF.

The chain has TRBV11-2 and TRBJ2-7; 7 positions agree with TRBD1. CDR1 and CDR2 (germline): SGHAT, FQNNGV. This CDR3 has 15 residues. V lost 4 bases to trimming and J lost 1 base; unmatched junction nucleotides: 7. CDR3 in amino acids: CASSSKQGPSYEQYF. CDR3 sequence (DNA): TGTGCCAGCAGCTCCAAACAGGGGCCGTCCTACGAGCAGTACTTC.

J is TRBJ2-6 and V is TRBV19; D is unresolved. The germline V gene encodes CDR1 LNHDA and CDR2 SQIVND (reference sequence). The CDR3 contains 16 residues. Trimming removed 4 bases at V and 0 bases at J, with 10 bases between. The CDR3 coding sequence is TGTGCCAGTAGTACATCTTGGGGCTCTGGGGCCAACGTCCTGACTTTC. Its protein product is CASSTSWGSGANVLTF.